A single sample is the source of the 9 T cell receptor beta chains below, sequenced in a study of cytomegalovirus exposure and HLA in healthy donors. The PCR ran on 60 Vbeta and 13 Jbeta primers. Repertoires were generated with immunoSEQ multiplex PCR, while TCRdb's copy carries only in-frame clones and drops some. The table lists more than 95,000 clones, about 80% of them singletons. Source material: PBMCs. Receptors originate from a man aged 55-75 years in good health and CMV-seropositive.

The sample holds one count of this clone. The chain combines TRBV15 with TRBJ2-3, with TRBD2 as a possible D gene (6 bases). Per germline, CDR1 LNHNV and CDR2 YYDKDF (reference sequence). With 0 bases removed from V and 0 bases from J, the gap between germline ends came to 7 bases. The CDR3 has 15 amino acids. The DNA of the CDR3 is TGTGCCACCAGCAGAGACGGGGGTAGCACAGATACGCAGTATTTT. It encodes CATSRDGGSTDTQYF.

As to this clone: Other DNA sequences in the same sample also yield this CDR3. The V call is TRBV4-2, the J call TRBJ1-2; no firm D call. The CDR3 covers 16 residues. Germline CDR1 LGHNA, CDR2 YNFKEQ. V lost 0 bases to trimming and J lost 4 bases, with 15 bases between them. CDR3 in DNA: TGTGCCAGCAGCCAAGAGATCCTCGGTGAGGCCTATGGCTACACCTTC. Its translation is CASSQEILGEAYGYTF.

The chain has TRBV10-3 and TRBJ2-1; 14 bases line up with TRBD2. The V and J ends lost 6 bases and 1 base, in that order; junction bases with no gene match: 8. There are 18 residues in the CDR3. Per the germline V gene, CDR1 is ENHRY and CDR2 is SYGVKD. In DNA, the CDR3 is TGTGCCATCAGCCCGACTAGCGGGGGGGCCACGTCCTACAATGAGCAGTTCTTC. Amino acids: CAISPTSGGATSYNEQFF.

V is TRBV9 and J is TRBJ2-5; 12 nucleotides align to TRBD1. The germline V gene has CDR1 SGDLS and CDR2 YYNGEE. J lost 5 bases, V lost 2 bases, and 4 bases had no gene match. The CDR3 is 15 residues long. The CDR3 DNA follows: TGTGCCAGCAGCGTGGGACAGGGGGCTGGGGAGACCCAGTACTTC. Translated, it gives CASSVGQGAGETQYF.

This clone was picked up one time. The chain joins TRBV5-1 to TRBJ1-2, with 9 bases fitting TRBD1. CDR1 SGHRS and CDR2 YFSETQ come from the germline V gene. V was pared by 4 bases and J by 7 bases, with 8 bases of the junction left unmatched. The CDR3 sequence is 14 residues long. Here the CDR3 reads CASSAGQGTGGYTF. As DNA, the CDR3 is TGCGCCAGCAGCGCGGGACAGGGAACAGGTGGCTACACCTTC.

V and J are TRBV6-1 and TRBJ2-7; D is unclear. Per the germline V gene, CDR1 is MNHNS and CDR2 is SASEGT. V was cut by 4 bases and J by 1 base, with 8 bases left in between. This CDR3 region has 13 residues. The CDR3, as DNA: TGTGCCAGCAGTGCAGTCAGTTCCTACGAGCAGTACTTC. Translation: CASSAVSSYEQYF.

This clone was seen a few times. The chain links TRBV7-2 to TRBJ1-6; tentative D call: TRBD1 (5 bases). Trimming took off 5 bases at V and 10 bases at J, with 18 bases between the two ends. Looked up from germline, CDR1 is SGHTA and CDR2 is FQGNSA. This CDR3 region has 15 residues. The DNA for the CDR3 is TGTGCCAGCAGCCGCCTACCAGGGAGGCAATCACCCCTCCACTTT. Protein product: CASSRLPGRQSPLHF.

The chain carries TRBV5-1 and TRBJ2-1, with 8 nucleotides matching TRBD1. The CDR3 has 15 residues. The germline CDR1 and CDR2 sequences are SGHRS and YFSETQ. The V and J ends lost 5 bases and 6 bases, in that order; junction bases with no gene match: 10. The CDR3 spells CASRDGTGNINEQFF. For the CDR3, the DNA is TGCGCCAGCAGGGACGGGACAGGTAACATCAATGAGCAGTTCTTC. The complete variable domain, with remaining parts taken from reference TRBV5-1 and TRBJ2-1, reads KAGVTQTPRYLIKTRGQQVTLSCSPISGHRSVSWYQQTPGQGLQFLFEYFSETQRNKGNFPGRFSGRQFSNSRSEMNVSTLELGDSALYLCASRDGTGNINEQFFGPGTRLTVL.

The V gene is TRBV7-2, the J gene TRBJ2-3; D gene ambiguous. There are 16 residues in the CDR3. V lost 3 bases and J 4 bases, leaving 17 bases between the germline ends. Germline V gene data show CDR1 as SGHTA and CDR2 as FQGNSA. The CDR3 loop is CASSFSLGSSPDTQYF. CDR3 coding DNA: TGTGCCAGCAGCTTTAGCCTTGGTAGCAGTCCAGATACGCAGTATTTT.